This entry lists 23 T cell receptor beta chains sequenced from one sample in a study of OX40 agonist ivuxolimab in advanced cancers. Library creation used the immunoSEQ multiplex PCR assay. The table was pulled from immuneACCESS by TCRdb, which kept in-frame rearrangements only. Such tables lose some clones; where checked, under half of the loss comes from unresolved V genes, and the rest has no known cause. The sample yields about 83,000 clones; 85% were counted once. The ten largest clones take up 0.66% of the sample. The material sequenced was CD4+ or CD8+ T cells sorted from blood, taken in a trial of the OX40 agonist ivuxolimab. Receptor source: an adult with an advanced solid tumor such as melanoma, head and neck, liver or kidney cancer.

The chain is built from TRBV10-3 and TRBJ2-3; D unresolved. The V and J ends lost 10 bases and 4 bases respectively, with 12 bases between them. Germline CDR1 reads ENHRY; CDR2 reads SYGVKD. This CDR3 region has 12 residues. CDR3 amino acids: CATETGADTQYF. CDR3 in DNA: TGTGCCACCGAGACCGGAGCAGATACGCAGTATTTT.

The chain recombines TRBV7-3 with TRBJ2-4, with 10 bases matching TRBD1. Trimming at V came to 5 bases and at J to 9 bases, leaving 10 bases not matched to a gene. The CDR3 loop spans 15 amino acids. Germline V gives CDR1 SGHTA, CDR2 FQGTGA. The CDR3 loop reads CASSQGGQGSGIQYF. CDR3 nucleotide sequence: TGTGCCAGCAGCCAAGGGGGACAGGGGTCCGGCATTCAGTACTTC.

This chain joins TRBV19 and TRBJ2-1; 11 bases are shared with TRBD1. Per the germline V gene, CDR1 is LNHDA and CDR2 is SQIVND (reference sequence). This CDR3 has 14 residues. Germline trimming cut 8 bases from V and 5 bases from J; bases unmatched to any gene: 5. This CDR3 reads CASGQGAPNNEQFF. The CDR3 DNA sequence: TGTGCCAGTGGACAGGGGGCGCCTAACAATGAGCAGTTCTTC.

CDR3 nucleotides: TGTGCCAGCAGCCCATCGGGGAACTATGGCTACACCTTC. Amino acids: CASSPSGNYGYTF. The J gene is TRBJ1-2, the V gene TRBV11-2; D call uncertain. V was shortened by 5 bases and J by 2 bases, with 9 bases between the two germline ends. This CDR3 is 13 amino acids long. Per the germline V gene, CDR1 is SGHAT and CDR2 is FQNNGV.

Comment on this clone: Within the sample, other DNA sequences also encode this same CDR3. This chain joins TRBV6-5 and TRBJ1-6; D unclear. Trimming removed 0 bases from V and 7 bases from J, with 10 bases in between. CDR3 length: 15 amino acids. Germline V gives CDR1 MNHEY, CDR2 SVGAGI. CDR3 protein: CASSYSGSRNSPLHF. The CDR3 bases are TGTGCCAGCAGTTACTCTGGGAGTAGAAATTCACCCCTCCACTTT.

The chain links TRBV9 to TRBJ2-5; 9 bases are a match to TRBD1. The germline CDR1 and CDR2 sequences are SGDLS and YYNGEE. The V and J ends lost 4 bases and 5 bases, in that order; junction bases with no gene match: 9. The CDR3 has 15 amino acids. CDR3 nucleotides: TGTGCCAGCAGCTCCAGGGGACAGGGCGATGAGACCCAGTACTTC. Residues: CASSSRGQGDETQYF.

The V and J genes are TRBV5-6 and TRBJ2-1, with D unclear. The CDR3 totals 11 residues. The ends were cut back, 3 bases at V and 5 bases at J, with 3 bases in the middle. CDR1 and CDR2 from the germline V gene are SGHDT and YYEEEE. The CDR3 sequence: CASSSNNEQFF. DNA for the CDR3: TGTGCCAGCAGCTCAAACAATGAGCAGTTCTTC.

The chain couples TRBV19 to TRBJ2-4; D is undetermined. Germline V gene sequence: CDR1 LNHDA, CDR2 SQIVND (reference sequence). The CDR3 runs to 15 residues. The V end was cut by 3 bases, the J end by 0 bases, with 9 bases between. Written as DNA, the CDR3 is TGTGCCAGTAGTATCGAGCTTCTAGCCAAAAACATTCAGTACTTC. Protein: CASSIELLAKNIQYF.

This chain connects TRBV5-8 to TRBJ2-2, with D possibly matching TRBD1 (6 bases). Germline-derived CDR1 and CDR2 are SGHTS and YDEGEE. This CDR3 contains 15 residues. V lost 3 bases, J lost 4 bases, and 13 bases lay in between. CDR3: CASSYRVPGTGELFF. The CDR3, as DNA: TGTGCCAGCAGCTACAGGGTTCCGGGCACCGGGGAGCTGTTTTTT.

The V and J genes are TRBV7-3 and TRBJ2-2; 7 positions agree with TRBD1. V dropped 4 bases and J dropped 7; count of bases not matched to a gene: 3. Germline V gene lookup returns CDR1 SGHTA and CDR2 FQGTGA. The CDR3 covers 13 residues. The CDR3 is CASSSRQGGELFF. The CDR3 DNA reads TGTGCCAGCAGCTCTAGACAGGGCGGGGAGCTGTTTTTT. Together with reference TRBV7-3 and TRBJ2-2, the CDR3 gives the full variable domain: GAGVSQTPSNKVTEKGKYVELRCDPISGHTALYWYRQSLGQGPEFLIYFQGTGAADDSGLPNDRFFAVRPEGSVSTLKIQRTERGDSAVYLCASSSRQGGELFFGEGSRLTVL.

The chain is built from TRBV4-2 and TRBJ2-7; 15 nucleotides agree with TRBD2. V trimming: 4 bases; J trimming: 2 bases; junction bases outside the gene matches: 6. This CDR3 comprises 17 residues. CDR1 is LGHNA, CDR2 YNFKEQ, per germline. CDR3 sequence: CASSPGLAGGRPYEQYF. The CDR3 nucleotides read TGTGCCAGCAGCCCGGGACTAGCGGGGGGACGTCCCTACGAGCAGTACTTC.

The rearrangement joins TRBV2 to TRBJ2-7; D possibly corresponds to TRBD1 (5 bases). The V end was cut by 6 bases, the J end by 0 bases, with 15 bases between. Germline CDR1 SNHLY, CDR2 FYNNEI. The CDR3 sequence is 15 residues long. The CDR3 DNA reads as TGTGCCAGCAGGGCTACTTGGACACGCTCCTACGAGCAGTACTTC. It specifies CASRATWTRSYEQYF. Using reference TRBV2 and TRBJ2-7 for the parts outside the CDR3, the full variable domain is EPEVTQTPSHQVTQMGQEVILRCVPISNHLYFYWYRQILGQKVEFLVSFYNNEISEKSEIFDDQFSVERPDGSNFTLKIRSTKLEDSAMYFCASRATWTRSYEQYFGPGTRLTVT.

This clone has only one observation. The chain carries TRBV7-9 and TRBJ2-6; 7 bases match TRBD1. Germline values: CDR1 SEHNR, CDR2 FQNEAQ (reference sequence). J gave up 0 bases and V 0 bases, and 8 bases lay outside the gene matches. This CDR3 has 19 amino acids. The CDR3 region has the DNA TGTGCCAGCAGCTTAGCGAGGGGGCCTAAATACTCTGGGGCCAACGTCCTGACTTTC. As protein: CASSLARGPKYSGANVLTF.

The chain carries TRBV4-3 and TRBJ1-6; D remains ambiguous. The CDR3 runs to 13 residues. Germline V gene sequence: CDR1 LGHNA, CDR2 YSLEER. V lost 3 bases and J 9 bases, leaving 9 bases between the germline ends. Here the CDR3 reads CASSQKRPSPLHF. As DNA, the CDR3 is TGCGCCAGCAGCCAGAAGAGACCTTCACCCCTCCACTTT.

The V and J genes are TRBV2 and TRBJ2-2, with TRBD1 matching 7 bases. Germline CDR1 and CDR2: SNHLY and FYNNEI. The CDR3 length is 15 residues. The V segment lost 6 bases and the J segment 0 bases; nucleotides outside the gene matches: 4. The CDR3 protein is CASRAGTANTGELFF. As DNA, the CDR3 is TGTGCCAGCAGAGCCGGGACAGCGAACACCGGGGAGCTGTTTTTT. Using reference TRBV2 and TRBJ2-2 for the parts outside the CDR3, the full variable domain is EPEVTQTPSHQVTQMGQEVILRCVPISNHLYFYWYRQILGQKVEFLVSFYNNEISEKSEIFDDQFSVERPDGSNFTLKIRSTKLEDSAMYFCASRAGTANTGELFFGEGSRLTVL.

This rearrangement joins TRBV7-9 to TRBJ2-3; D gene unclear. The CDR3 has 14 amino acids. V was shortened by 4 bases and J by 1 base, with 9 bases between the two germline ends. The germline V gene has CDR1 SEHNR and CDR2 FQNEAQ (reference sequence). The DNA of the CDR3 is TGTGCCAGCAGCTCCACTCGGGGCACAGATACGCAGTATTTT. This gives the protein CASSSTRGTDTQYF.

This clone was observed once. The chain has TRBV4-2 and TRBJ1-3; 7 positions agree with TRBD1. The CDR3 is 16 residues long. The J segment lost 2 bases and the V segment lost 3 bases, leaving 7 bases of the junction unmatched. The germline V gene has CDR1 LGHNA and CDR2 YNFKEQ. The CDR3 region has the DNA TGTGCCAGCAGCCACAATCACCAGGGGGCTGGAAACACCATATATTTT. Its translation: CASSHNHQGAGNTIYF.

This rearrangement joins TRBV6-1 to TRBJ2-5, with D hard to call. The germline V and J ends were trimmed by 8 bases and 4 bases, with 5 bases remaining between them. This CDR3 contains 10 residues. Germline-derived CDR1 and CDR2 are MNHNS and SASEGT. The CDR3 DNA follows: TGTGCCAGCGATCGAGAGACCCAGTACTTC. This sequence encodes CASDRETQYF.

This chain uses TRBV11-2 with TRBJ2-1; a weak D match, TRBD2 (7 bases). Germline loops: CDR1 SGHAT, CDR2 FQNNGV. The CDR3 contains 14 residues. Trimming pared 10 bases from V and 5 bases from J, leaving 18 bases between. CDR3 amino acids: CATGWGRGDNEQFF. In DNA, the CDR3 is TGTGCCACCGGCTGGGGGAGGGGGGACAATGAGCAGTTCTTC. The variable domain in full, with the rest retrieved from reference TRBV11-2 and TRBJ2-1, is EAGVAQSPRYKIIEKRQSVAFWCNPISGHATLYWYQQILGQGPKLLIQFQNNGVVDDSQLPKDRFSAERLKGVDSTLKIQPAKLEDSAVYLCATGWGRGDNEQFFGPGTRLTVL.

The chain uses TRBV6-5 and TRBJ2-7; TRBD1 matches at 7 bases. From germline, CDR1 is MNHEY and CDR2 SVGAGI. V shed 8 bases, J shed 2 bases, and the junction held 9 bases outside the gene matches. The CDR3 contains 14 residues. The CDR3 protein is CASGQTGDAYEQYF. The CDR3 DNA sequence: TGTGCCAGCGGTCAAACAGGGGACGCCTACGAGCAGTACTTC.

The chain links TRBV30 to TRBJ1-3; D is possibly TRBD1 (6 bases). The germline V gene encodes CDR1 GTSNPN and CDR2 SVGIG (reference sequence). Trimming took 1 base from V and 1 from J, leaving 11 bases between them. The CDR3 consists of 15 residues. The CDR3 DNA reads TGTGCCTGGAGTGGCGGACAGTCGTCTGGAAACACCATATATTTT. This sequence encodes CAWSGGQSSGNTIYF.

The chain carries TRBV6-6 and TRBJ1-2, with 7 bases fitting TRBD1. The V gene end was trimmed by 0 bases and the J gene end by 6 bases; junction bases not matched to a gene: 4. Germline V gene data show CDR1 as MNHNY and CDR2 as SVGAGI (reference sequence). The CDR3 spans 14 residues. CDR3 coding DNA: TGTGCCAGCAGTTACTCGGGGACAGATAATGGCTACACCTTC. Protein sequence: CASSYSGTDNGYTF.

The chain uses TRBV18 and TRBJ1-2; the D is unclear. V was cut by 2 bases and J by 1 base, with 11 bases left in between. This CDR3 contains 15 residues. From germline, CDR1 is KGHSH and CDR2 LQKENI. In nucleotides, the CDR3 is TGTGCCAGCTCACCATCTGCCTACAGTAACTATGGCTACACCTTC. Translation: CASSPSAYSNYGYTF. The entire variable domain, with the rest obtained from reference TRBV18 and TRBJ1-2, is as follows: NAGVMQNPRHLVRRRGQEARLRCSPMKGHSHVYWYRQLPEEGLKFMVYLQKENIIDESGMPKERFSAEFPKEGPSILRIQQVVRGDSAAYFCASSPSAYSNYGYTFGSGTRLTVV.